The following is a T cell receptor beta chain sequence with its context. The assay was immunoSEQ multiplex PCR, and TCRdb's table has in-frame clones only and misses some. This sample carries nearly 600,000 clones, over 95% of them seen once, and the ten largest clones take 0.11%. CD45RO-negative cells were positively selected for CCR7, leaving out terminally differentiated effector memory CD45RA+ cells. Healthy HIV-negative adults without recent acute infections or vaccinations served as donors. These data are taken from a study of shared clonotypes between healthy human individuals. The CDR3 has 16 residues. The germline V gene has CDR1 MNHNS and CDR2 SASEGT. V was shortened by 3 bases and J by 0 bases, with 12 bases between the two germline ends.

The specimen was naive CD8+ T cells sorted from blood. The V gene is TRBV6-1, the J gene TRBJ2-1, with D unresolved. The TCR originated in a woman aged 25 to 39 in good health. CDR3: CASSEKVLSSYNEQFF. The CDR3 bases are TGTGCCAGCAGTGAGAAGGTGCTCAGCTCCTACAATGAGCAGTTCTTC.